This T cell receptor beta chain comes out of a study of identical twins. The authors used template switching to add a universal primer site and gave cDNA unique molecular identifiers. MiXCR was run by TCRdb on the 5' RACE reads, yielding one entry per CDR3 protein. The sample consists of 250,000 or so distinct CDR3 sequences, about 13% of them appearing once. Healthy Caucasians made up all donors. This CDR3 has 16 residues. Germline values: CDR1 SGHTA, CDR2 FQGNSA. V was shortened by 5 bases and J by 4 bases, with 20 bases between the two germline ends. The data also belong to a second study, concerning yellow fever vaccine responses in identical twins.

The material sequenced was memory (CD45RO+) T cells sorted from blood. The receptor was isolated from a woman under 30 in good health. This chain connects TRBV7-2 to TRBJ2-5, with a possible D match to TRBD1 (5 bases). The CDR3 nucleotides are TGTGCCAGCAGCCGTACGACCACAGGTTTCGGAGAGACCCAGTACTTC. Translated, it gives CASSRTTTGFGETQYF.